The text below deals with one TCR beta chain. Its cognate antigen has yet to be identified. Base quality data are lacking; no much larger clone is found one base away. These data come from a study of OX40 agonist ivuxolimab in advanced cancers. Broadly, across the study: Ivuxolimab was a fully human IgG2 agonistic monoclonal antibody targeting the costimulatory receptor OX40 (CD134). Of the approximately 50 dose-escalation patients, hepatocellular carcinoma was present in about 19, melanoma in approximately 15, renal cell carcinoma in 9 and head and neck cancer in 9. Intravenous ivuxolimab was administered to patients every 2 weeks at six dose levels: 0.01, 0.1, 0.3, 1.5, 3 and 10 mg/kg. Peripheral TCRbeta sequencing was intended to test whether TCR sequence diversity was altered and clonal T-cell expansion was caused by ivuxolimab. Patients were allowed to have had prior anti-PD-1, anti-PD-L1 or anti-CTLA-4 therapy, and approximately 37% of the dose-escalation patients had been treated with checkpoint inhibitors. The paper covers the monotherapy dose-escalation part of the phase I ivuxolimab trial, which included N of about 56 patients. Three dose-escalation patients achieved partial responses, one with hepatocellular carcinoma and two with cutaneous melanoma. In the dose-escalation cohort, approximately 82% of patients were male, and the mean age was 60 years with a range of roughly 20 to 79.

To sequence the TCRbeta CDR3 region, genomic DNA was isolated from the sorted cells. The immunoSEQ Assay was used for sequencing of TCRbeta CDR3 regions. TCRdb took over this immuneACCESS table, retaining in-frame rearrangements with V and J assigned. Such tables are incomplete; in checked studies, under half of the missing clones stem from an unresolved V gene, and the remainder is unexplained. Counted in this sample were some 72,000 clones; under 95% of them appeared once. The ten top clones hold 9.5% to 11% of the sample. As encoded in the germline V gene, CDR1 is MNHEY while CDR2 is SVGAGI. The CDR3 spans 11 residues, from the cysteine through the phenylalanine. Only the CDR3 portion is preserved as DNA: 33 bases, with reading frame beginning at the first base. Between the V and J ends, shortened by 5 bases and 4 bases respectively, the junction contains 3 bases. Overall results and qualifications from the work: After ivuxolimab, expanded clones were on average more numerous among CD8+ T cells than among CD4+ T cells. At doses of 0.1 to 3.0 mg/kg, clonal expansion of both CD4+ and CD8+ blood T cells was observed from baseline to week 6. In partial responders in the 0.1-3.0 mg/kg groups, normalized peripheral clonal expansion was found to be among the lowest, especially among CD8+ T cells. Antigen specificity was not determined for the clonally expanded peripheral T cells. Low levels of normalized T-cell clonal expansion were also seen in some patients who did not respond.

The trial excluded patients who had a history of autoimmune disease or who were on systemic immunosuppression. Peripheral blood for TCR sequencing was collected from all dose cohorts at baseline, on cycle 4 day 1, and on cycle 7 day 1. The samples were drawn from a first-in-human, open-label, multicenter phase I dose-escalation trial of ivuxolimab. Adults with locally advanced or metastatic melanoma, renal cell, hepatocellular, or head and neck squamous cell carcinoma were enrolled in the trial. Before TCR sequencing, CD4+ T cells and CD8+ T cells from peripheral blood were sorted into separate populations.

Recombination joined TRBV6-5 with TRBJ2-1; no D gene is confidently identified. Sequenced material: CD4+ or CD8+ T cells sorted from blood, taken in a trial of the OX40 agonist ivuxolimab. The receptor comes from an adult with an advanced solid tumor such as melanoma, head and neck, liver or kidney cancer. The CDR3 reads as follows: CASSPYNEQFF. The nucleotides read TGTGCCAGCAGTCCATACAATGAGCAGTTCTTC.